One and the same sample provided the 7 T cell receptor beta chains below, sequenced in a study of T-cell memory formation after mild COVID-19. TCRdb re-analysed the 5' RACE reads in MiXCR, keeping a single row per CDR3 protein. Of 250,000 to 300,000 distinct CDR3 sequences in the sample, roughly 8.2% were seen once. Sequencing was performed on PBMCs or a T cell subset sorted from them (not recorded which). The receptors were sampled from a man aged 18 to 35 who had mild COVID-19 (a few samples of this study predate the infection). Cell type and time point are not known.

The V and J genes are TRBV6-2 or TRBV6-3 and TRBJ2-1; 14 bases map to TRBD2. Unmatched junction bases numbered 4, after V lost 6 bases and J lost 9 bases. Germline V gene lookup returns CDR1 MNHEY and CDR2 SVGEGT. CDR3 length: 14 residues. For the CDR3, the DNA is TGTGCCAGCAGCAAGACTAGCGGGGGGGGTGAGCAGTTCTTC. This translates into CASSKTSGGGEQFF.

The sample holds a few counts of this clonotype. The chain couples TRBV6-5 to TRBJ2-2; D may be TRBD1 or TRBD2 (5 bases each). This CDR3 is 16 amino acids long. With 0 bases removed from V and 4 bases from J, the gap between germline ends came to 12 bases. Germline assignment: CDR1 MNHEY and CDR2 SVGAGI. The CDR3 DNA sequence: TGTGCCAGCAGTTACTCGAGTGGGGGATCCACCGGGGAGCTGTTTTTT. Translating it yields CASSYSSGGSTGELFF.

The CDR3 loop is CAISEKIAGPTDTQYF. The CDR3 nucleotides are TGTGCCATCAGTGAGAAGATAGCGGGCCCCACAGATACGCAGTATTTT. The J gene is TRBJ2-3, the V gene TRBV10-3; 7 bases fit TRBD2. The germline V gene encodes CDR1 ENHRY and CDR2 SYGVKD. Losses at the gene ends were 2 bases for V and 2 bases for J; bases not matched to a gene: 7. The CDR3 is made up of 16 amino acids.

This clonotype was picked up a small number of times. V gene TRBV7-2 combines with J gene TRBJ2-3; 10 bases are a match to TRBD2. Germline V CDR1 and CDR2: SGHTA, FQGNSA. The CDR3 consists of 15 residues. Trimming at V came to 5 bases and at J to 7 bases, leaving 9 bases not matched to a gene. CDR3 amino acids: CASSPPSGGANTQYF. CDR3 DNA sequence: TGTGCCAGCAGCCCTCCCAGCGGGGGGGCCAATACGCAGTATTTT.

The genes are TRBV20-1 and TRBJ2-1, with TRBD2 matching 8 bases. The CDR3 has 12 amino acids. Looked up from germline, CDR1 is DFQATT and CDR2 is SNEGSKA (reference sequence). The CDR3 DNA follows: TGCAGGAGACGCGGGGGGTACAATGAGCAGTTCTTC. Residues: CRRRGGYNEQFF.

Ten or more counts support this clonotype. V is TRBV5-1 and J is TRBJ2-7; D assignment may be TRBD1 or TRBD2 (5 bases each). CDR1 is SGHRS and CDR2 is YFSETQ in the germline V gene. The CDR3 covers 14 residues. With 6 bases removed from V and 6 bases from J, the gap between germline ends came to 19 bases. The CDR3 bases are TGCGCCAGCACTTCCGGGGCCGGGGTACGCGAGCAGTACTTC. This translates into CASTSGAGVREQYF.

The rearrangement uses TRBV7-9 and TRBJ1-1; 9 nucleotides match TRBD1. This CDR3 spans 14 amino acids. V was clipped by 4 bases and J by 6 bases; unmatched bases: 6. Germline V lookup: CDR1 SEHNR, CDR2 FQNEAQ (reference sequence). This CDR3 reads CASSSGQGRAEAFF. Here the CDR3 DNA reads TGTGCCAGCAGCTCGGGACAGGGAAGAGCTGAAGCTTTCTTT.